These 6 T cell receptor beta chains originate from one sample sequenced in a study of T cell responses to AZD1222 COVID-19 vaccine. The method was immunoSEQ multiplex PCR; TCRdb's version includes in-frame clones alone and lacks a portion of them. The sample consists of roughly 250,000 clones, approximately 95% of them appearing once. The source was peripheral blood, collected on day 0 of AZD1222 vaccination. The origin of the receptors is an adult in good health.

This clone was picked up a small number of times. A read error may account for a junction end that differs from germline. The gene calls are TRBV7-9 and TRBJ2-7; no clear D gene. The CDR3 sequence is 13 residues long. CDR1 and CDR2 from the germline V gene are SEHNR and FQNEAQ (reference sequence). The CDR3 here is CASSPPAGGRACF. The CDR3 DNA follows: TGTGCCAGCAGCCCCCCGGCAGGTGGAAGAGCATGCTTC. Full variable domain (missing parts from reference TRBV7-9 and TRBJ2-7): DTGVSQNPRHKITKRGQNVTFRCDPISEHNRLYWYRQTLGQGPEFLTYFQNEAQLEKSRLLSDRFSAERPKGSFSTLEIQRTEQGDSAMYLCASSPPAGGRACFGPGTRLTVT.

The chain has TRBV6-5 and TRBJ2-5; D gene uncertain. From germline, CDR1 is MNHEY and CDR2 SVGAGI. The CDR3 spans 13 residues. V was trimmed by 8 bases and J by 2 bases, leaving 12 bases between them. The CDR3 sequence is CASLRGKQETQYF. CDR3 coding DNA: TGTGCCAGCCTGCGTGGAAAGCAAGAGACCCAGTACTTC.

In this sample, this clone turned up once. V is TRBV5-1 and J is TRBJ2-7, with D possibly TRBD1 on 6 matching bases. Trimming pared 4 bases from V and 3 bases from J, leaving 14 bases between. From germline, CDR1 is SGHRS and CDR2 YFSETQ. The CDR3 loop spans 14 amino acids. The CDR3 region is CASSLVGQSYEQYF. CDR3 in DNA: TGCGCCAGCAGCCTGGTGGGACAAAGCTACGAGCAGTACTTC.

This rearrangement joins TRBV18 to TRBJ2-7, with D hard to call. From germline, CDR1 is KGHSH and CDR2 LQKENI. The CDR3 runs to 13 residues. The V and J ends lost 6 bases and 2 bases respectively, with 11 bases between them. CDR3 bases: TGTGCCAGCTCCCGCCGGGCTACCTACGAGCAGTACTTC. Its protein is CASSRRATYEQYF. The entire variable domain, with the rest obtained from reference TRBV18 and TRBJ2-7, is as follows: NAGVMQNPRHLVRRRGQEARLRCSPMKGHSHVYWYRQLPEEGLKFMVYLQKENIIDESGMPKERFSAEFPKEGPSILRIQQVVRGDSAAYFCASSRRATYEQYFGPGTRLTVT.

The chain has TRBV10-1 and TRBJ1-1, with D maybe TRBD1 (6 bases). The CDR3 covers 18 residues. The V gene's germline CDR1 is WNHNN and CDR2 SYGVQD (reference sequence). V gave up 6 bases and J gave up 1 base, with 24 bases separating them. The CDR3 coding sequence is TGCGCCAGCAGGGATACACCTGGGGGGGGCTCCAGGAACACTGAAGCTTTCTTT. Protein product: CASRDTPGGGSRNTEAFF.

This chain uses TRBV10-3 with TRBJ2-3; D unresolved. Germline V lookup: CDR1 ENHRY, CDR2 SYGVKD. This CDR3 has 14 residues. Trimming stripped 7 bases from V and 4 bases from J, with 15 bases between. The CDR3 coding sequence is TGTGCCATCAAGGAGACCCCCGGAGCAGATACGCAGTATTTT. Translating gives CAIKETPGADTQYF.